This section outlines one TCR beta chain sequence together with its context. Its target antigen remains unknown. No per-base quality is available; no much larger clone lies one base away. These data belong to a study of T cells in Graves' hyperthyroidism and ophthalmopathy (dated by TCRdb to between 2018 and 2020). Some background on the complete study: Peripheral blood was sampled at the time of initial diagnosis, prior to any treatment. The roughly 100 discovery patients were randomly divided into training and test sets at a 7:3 ratio. Prospective prediction of ophthalmopathy was tested in an independent validation cohort consisting of 18 to 20 hyperthyroidism patients and some 17 patients who later progressed to ophthalmopathy. According to the paper, TCR Vbeta CDR3 sequencing was carried out on 135 peripheral blood samples, which came from about 45 ophthalmopathy, around 75 hyperthyroidism and some 17 progressor patients. In addition, the study compared T-cell repertoires in thyroid tissue and in blood from five to seven Graves' hyperthyroidism patients. Once sampling was done, hyperthyroidism patients were given methimazole at a starting dose of 30 mg daily, whereas ophthalmopathy patients were given high-dose intravenous methylprednisolone. To identify TCR V-J signatures that set the groups apart, the researchers used a discovery cohort of approximately 98 patients, made up of fewer than 50 with Graves' ophthalmopathy and some 60 with stable Graves' hyperthyroidism. Study-wide findings and limitations: Sample size was not statistically predetermined, and blinding of investigators to group allocation was not performed. In validation, the model predicted progression to ophthalmopathy a median of about 6.8 months before onset, with 70% to 71% sensitivity and around 76% specificity. A 13 V-J signature model separated ophthalmopathy from stable hyperthyroidism, with 87.88% sensitivity and roughly 82% specificity in cross-validation and 80%/75% in testing. Most expanded thyroid clonotypes (frequency above 0.001) were also found in blood, which suggests that blood repertoires may mirror thyroid immune responses.

Between the V and J ends, shortened by 3 bases and 6 bases respectively, the junction contains 12 bases. Inclusive of the bounding cysteine and phenylalanine, the CDR3 is 14 residues long. This entry keeps only the CDR3 DNA: 42 bases, framed from base 1. CDR1 and CDR2, looked up from the germline V gene (reference sequence), are MNHEY and SMNVEV. A patient counted as having stable Graves' hyperthyroidism if no progression to ophthalmopathy occurred over 18 months of follow-up. Hyperthyroidism patients were newly diagnosed, with disease duration under 2 months, and aged 18 to 65 years. Any patient with an uncontrolled infection, another autoimmune disease, pregnancy or lactation was excluded. Diagnoses were based on clinical symptoms, serum thyroxine and TRAb, thyroid ultrasound and orbital computed tomography. Ficoll-Paque density gradient centrifugation was used to isolate PBMCs from about 9 ml of fresh peripheral blood. Total RNA was extracted with Trizol reagent, and quality was checked on an Agilent 2100 Bioanalyzer.

TCR beta CDR3 regions were amplified from RNA transcripts. For the first round of RT-PCR on the TCR CDR3, the HTBI primer set was used together with the Qiagen OneStep RT-PCR kit. A second multiplex PCR round built the libraries, followed by size selection and purification. Libraries were sequenced paired-end with 100 bp reads on an Illumina HiSeq2000. Concerning the study's data processing: Raw data were processed with SOAPnuke, discarding reads with adapters, uncalled bases, mean Phred below 15, or no exact constant-primer or identifier match. COPE v1.2.5 was used to merge high-quality paired reads, and clonotypes were defined as unique nucleotide sequences. Clonotypes were aligned to IMGT TRBV, TRBD and TRBJ reference segments using MiTCR v1.1. The analysis was restricted to V-J combinations with a frequency above 0.0001, which together covered 98% to 99.2% of the repertoires. The TCS score was defined as the ratio of F50 (clonal expansion) to E x V (chaos), calculated using BLOSUM62-based TCRdist between CDR3 peptides within each V-J. Welch's t-statistics and random forest reduced roughly 540 V-J features to roughly 13, which were used in a naive Bayes classifier (R e1071). TCRdb reworked the public reads: Q25 trimming with fastp, MiXCR clone assembly, productive beta chains retained. One record per CDR3 amino acid sequence lists the most common genes and DNA. TCRdb assigned the V and J calls; the authors' analysis was not used. Counted in this sample were 300,000 to 500,000 distinct CDR3 sequences; more than 13% of them appeared once. The ten largest clones add up to approximately 32% of the sample.

Sequenced material: blood. The chain couples TRBV27 to TRBJ2-1; TRBD2 is a possible D gene, resting on 5 matching bases. The TCR sequence derives from a woman aged 25 to 45 with Graves' hyperthyroidism. The bases are TGTGCCAGCAGTTTGGGCGGGCCGGCCAATGAGCAGTTCTTC. Protein translation: CASSLGGPANEQFF.